Listed here are 22 T cell receptor beta chains from one sample, sequenced in a study of CD8 T cells in ankylosing spondylitis. Whole-study findings and limits: What seemed typical of ankylosing spondylitis blood was a TCR beta motif built from about eight highly homologous variants.

TCRdb reanalysed the 5' RACE reads using MiXCR and keeps one entry per CDR3 protein. The sample contains fewer than 750,000 distinct CDR3 sequences, around 20% of which appear only once. The antigens these receptors bind are not known. Sample: blood, either unsorted or a sorted T cell fraction (not recorded which). These receptors were taken from a male donor with ankylosing spondylitis.

This clonotype turned up a few times. The rearrangement uses TRBV4-2 and TRBJ2-1, with D possibly TRBD2 on 5 matching bases. The CDR3 is made up of 14 amino acids. Trimming took off 4 bases at V and 4 bases at J, with 11 bases between the two ends. Germline CDR1 LGHNA, CDR2 YNFKEQ. The CDR3 DNA follows: TGTGCCAGCAGCCCCATTGCGGGTTACAATGAGCAGTTCTTC. This encodes CASSPIAGYNEQFF.

This clonotype was seen ten or more times. The V and J genes are TRBV12-3 or TRBV12-4 and TRBJ2-7; possible D gene TRBD1, 5 bases. V was clipped by 3 bases and J by 0 bases, with 6 bases between them. The CDR3 runs to 13 residues. CDR3 residues: CASSFDSSYEQYF. DNA of the CDR3: TGTGCCAGCAGTTTCGACAGCTCCTACGAGCAGTACTTC.

The chain carries TRBV20-1 and TRBJ2-1; no definite D call. Germline V CDR1 and CDR2: DFQATT, SNEGSKA (reference sequence). CDR3 length equals 12 residues. V was cut by 5 bases and J by 5 bases, with 10 bases left in between. The CDR3 nucleotides are TGCAGTGCTGGTTCAGGTCACAATGAGCAGTTCTTC. It codes for CSAGSGHNEQFF.

This chain's CDR3 is CAISDSGGGTEAFF. CDR3 DNA: TGTGCCATCAGTGACTCCGGAGGGGGCACTGAAGCTTTCTTT. The chain combines TRBV10-3 with TRBJ1-1; tentative D call: TRBD1 (6 bases). Per the germline V gene, CDR1 is ENHRY and CDR2 is SYGVKD. The CDR3 sequence is 14 residues long. V lost 3 bases and J 4 bases, leaving 12 bases between the germline ends.

The rearrangement joins TRBV7-8 to TRBJ1-2; D is unresolved. The CDR3 sequence is 15 residues long. V was pared by 1 base and J by 0 bases, with 9 bases between. In germline, CDR1 is SGHVS, CDR2 FQNEAQ. The CDR3 sequence is CASSLVGRTNYGYTF. The CDR3 DNA follows: TGTGCCAGCAGCTTAGTGGGCCGGACTAACTATGGCTACACCTTC.

V is TRBV4-1 and J is TRBJ1-2, with D unclear. The CDR3 loop spans 16 amino acids. The germline V gene has CDR1 MGHRA and CDR2 YSYEKL. Trimming took 2 bases from V and 2 from J, leaving 15 bases between them. CDR3 nucleotide sequence: TGCGCCAGCAGCCAATCAGGCGGCAGATCGAACTATGGCTACACCTTC. Translated, it gives CASSQSGGRSNYGYTF.

The chain carries TRBV7-8 and TRBJ2-7; 11 bases fit TRBD1. The germline gives CDR1 SGHVS, CDR2 FQNEAQ. The CDR3 is 17 residues long. The V gene end was trimmed by 0 bases and the J gene end by 3 bases; junction bases not matched to a gene: 7. The CDR3 is CASSLAPGTGGNYEQYF. The CDR3, as DNA: TGTGCCAGCAGCTTAGCCCCCGGGACAGGGGGAAACTACGAGCAGTACTTC.

This clonotype was counted only a few times. The chain links TRBV7-9 to TRBJ2-7; a weak D match, TRBD2 (6 bases). The germline CDR1 and CDR2 sequences are SEHNR and FQNEAQ (reference sequence). Deletions cut 5 bases from V and 0 bases from J, with 14 bases between. This CDR3 spans 15 amino acids. In DNA, the CDR3 is TGTGCCAGCAGCAACGGGACTTTCCGCTCCTACGAGCAGTACTTC. It codes for CASSNGTFRSYEQYF.

This clonotype has more than one count but fewer than ten. The chain combines TRBV7-8 with TRBJ2-1; 7 bases agree with TRBD1. This CDR3 is 15 amino acids long. Trimming cost V 5 bases and J 5 bases; bases outside gene matches: 9. CDR1 SGHVS and CDR2 FQNEAQ come from the germline V gene. CDR3 protein: CASSPEGAEDNEQFF. CDR3 nucleotide sequence: TGTGCCAGCAGCCCCGAGGGGGCAGAGGACAATGAGCAGTTCTTC.

This clonotype has a handful of counts. The chain links TRBV2 to TRBJ1-5; 9 bases are shared with TRBD1. Germline trimming cut 0 bases from V and 8 bases from J; bases unmatched to any gene: 11. This CDR3 has 17 residues. Germline values: CDR1 SNHLY, CDR2 FYNNEI. CDR3 in amino acids: CASSEAPTGGPGKPQHF. DNA for the CDR3: TGTGCCAGCAGTGAAGCCCCAACAGGGGGCCCCGGGAAGCCCCAGCATTTT.

In this sample, this clonotype turned up many times. The chain links TRBV5-1 to TRBJ2-7; 9 bases are shared with TRBD2. CDR1 and CDR2 (germline): SGHRS, YFSETQ. V shed 0 bases and J 3 bases; nucleotides not matched to a gene: 4. This CDR3 has 15 residues. CDR3 sequence reads: CASSLAELAGYEQYF. CDR3 sequence (DNA): TGCGCCAGCAGCTTGGCCGAACTAGCGGGCTACGAGCAGTACTTC.

This clonotype turned up a few times. This chain connects TRBV28 to TRBJ1-3, with a possible D match to TRBD1 (6 bases). This CDR3 contains 15 residues. Germline V gene data show CDR1 as MDHEN and CDR2 as SYDVKM. The V end was cut by 5 bases, the J end by 4 bases, with 15 bases between. The chain's CDR3 is CASSPRWGAGNTIYF. The DNA for the CDR3 is TGTGCCAGCAGTCCCCGATGGGGGGCGGGAAACACCATATATTTT.

There are a few counts of this clonotype. V usage is TRBV25-1 and J usage is TRBJ1-2; the D is unclear. This CDR3 has 11 amino acids. V dropped 4 bases and J dropped 6 bases, with 6 bases sitting between them. Germline V gives CDR1 MGHDK, CDR2 SYGVNS. DNA for the CDR3: TGTGCCAGCAGTGCGTACCATGGCTACACCTTC. This encodes CASSAYHGYTF.

This clonotype was detected many times. J is TRBJ2-1 and V is TRBV4-3, with TRBD2 identical over 9 bases. The CDR3 is 16 amino acids. The J segment lost 2 bases and the V segment lost 3 bases, leaving 5 bases of the junction unmatched. Germline V gene data show CDR1 as LGHNA and CDR2 as YSLEER. The CDR3 region is CASSQVAGEAYNEQFF. The CDR3 DNA follows: TGCGCCAGCAGCCAGGTAGCGGGAGAGGCCTACAATGAGCAGTTCTTC.

V is TRBV3-1 and J is TRBJ2-1; 9 nucleotides align to TRBD1. The CDR3 length is 15 residues. V was clipped by 5 bases and J by 7 bases; unmatched bases: 9. Germline V gene data show CDR1 as LGHDT and CDR2 as YNNKEL (reference sequence). The CDR3 region has the DNA TGTGCCAGCAGCACGACAGGGGGGAATCGGAATGAGCAGTTCTTC. Residues: CASSTTGGNRNEQFF.

The rearrangement uses TRBV19 and TRBJ2-5; D is uncertain. This CDR3 has 13 residues. Germline V CDR1 and CDR2: LNHDA, SQIVND (reference sequence). The ends were cut back, 3 bases at V and 5 bases at J, with 10 bases in the middle. As DNA, the CDR3 is TGTGCCAGTAGTATGGTGCTTGAGGAGACCCAGTACTTC. It encodes CASSMVLEETQYF.

This clonotype was detected only a few times. The J gene is TRBJ2-1, the V gene TRBV12-5, with 12 bases that match TRBD1. V dropped 7 bases and J dropped 10; count of bases not matched to a gene: 8. CDR1 is LGHNT and CDR2 is FRNRAP in the germline V gene. The CDR3 sequence is 14 residues long. CDR3 sequence: CASAWGTGGDEQFF. The CDR3 coding sequence is TGTGCTAGTGCCTGGGGGACAGGGGGCGACGAGCAGTTCTTC.

This clonotype occurred a few times. The chain couples TRBV30 to TRBJ1-2; D uncertain. This CDR3 has 12 residues. V lost 2 bases to trimming and J lost 8 bases, with 12 bases between them. Germline V gene data show CDR1 as GTSNPN and CDR2 as SVGIG (reference sequence). CDR3 nucleotide sequence: TGTGCCTGGAGTTCCAACAGCCGCGGCTACACCTTC. It translates to CAWSSNSRGYTF.

The V gene is TRBV20-1, the J gene TRBJ2-2; D ambiguous. V lost 6 bases and J lost 1, with 12 bases in between. Germline V CDR1 and CDR2: DFQATT, SNEGSKA (reference sequence). This CDR3 is built from 14 residues. In DNA form, the CDR3 reads TGCAGTGCCCAAACTAATTTGAACACCGGGGAGCTGTTTTTT. It yields the protein CSAQTNLNTGELFF.

This clonotype was counted between two and nine times. The chain joins TRBV6-5 to TRBJ2-7; D might be TRBD1 (5 bases). V was cut by 2 bases and J by 4 bases, with 6 bases left in between. The CDR3 runs to 12 residues. Germline CDR1 is MNHEY and CDR2 is SVGAGI. Here the CDR3 DNA reads TGTGCCAGCAGTTACGACAGATACGAGCAGTACTTC. It codes for CASSYDRYEQYF.

This clonotype came up a few times. The chain links TRBV7-2 to TRBJ1-1, with 7 bases fitting TRBD1. After removal of 7 bases from V and 2 bases from J, the junction contained 7 bases not matched to a gene. CDR3 size: 14 residues. The V gene's germline CDR1 is SGHTA and CDR2 FQGNSA. In DNA form, the CDR3 reads TGTGCCAGCACTAAAGGGGGCAAAAACACTGAAGCTTTCTTT. It is translated as CASTKGGKNTEAFF.

The CDR3 loop reads CASSTQWNTEAFF. CDR3 in DNA: TGTGCCAGCAGCACTCAGTGGAACACTGAAGCTTTCTTT. J is TRBJ1-1 and V is TRBV12-3 or TRBV12-4; D is uncertain. This CDR3 region has 13 residues. V was trimmed by 6 bases and J by 1 base, leaving 9 bases between them.